This T cell receptor beta chain was recorded in a study of CD8 T cells in ankylosing spondylitis. With 1 base clipped from V and 5 bases from J, the junction kept 8 bases outside the gene matches. CDR1 and CDR2 (germline): SQVTM, ANQGSEA. The CDR3 contains 14 residues. From the 5' RACE reads, TCRdb called clonotypes with MiXCR, one entry per CDR3 protein. Of more than 650,000 distinct CDR3 sequences listed, 10% to 15% were seen once; the top ten hold 0.51%. Findings and limits, study-wide: Among TCR beta sequences, a motif of under ten highly homologous variants appeared characteristic of ankylosing spondylitis blood. Disease-linked clones reportedly showed significant enrichment in matched ankylosing spondylitis synovial fluid.

With regard to this clonotype: Its cognate antigen is unknown.

This sequence was found in a male donor with ankylosing spondylitis. The gene calls are TRBV29-1 and TRBJ2-7, with 7 bases lining up with TRBD2. Sample: blood, either unsorted or a sorted T cell fraction (not recorded which). The CDR3 reads CSVEGASGINEQYF. In nucleotides, the CDR3 is TGCAGCGTTGAAGGGGCCAGCGGGATCAACGAGCAGTACTTC.